This T cell receptor beta chain was retrieved from a study of cytomegalovirus exposure and HLA in healthy donors. Study findings and constraints: Clonal expansion was found to be greater in HLA-associated TCR beta chains than in equally common others in a later analysis. CMV antigen specificity was confirmed in vitro for a few CMV-associated chains.

Concerning this clone: The target antigen is unknown.

Germline trimming cut 2 bases from V and 0 bases from J; bases unmatched to any gene: 2. This CDR3 is 14 amino acids long. The germline CDR1 and CDR2 sequences are SGDLS and YYNGEE. PCR was performed using 60 Vbeta and 13 Jbeta primers. Clones were sequenced by immunoSEQ multiplex PCR, and TCRdb holds only the in-frame ones, with some missing. The repertoire holds under 200,000 clones, with 65% to 85% as singletons. Sequenced material: PBMCs. The receptor comes from a woman aged 45-65 years in good health and CMV-seropositive. The gene calls are TRBV9 and TRBJ2-7; 7 bases map to TRBD2. The CDR3 DNA reads TGTGCCAGCAGCGTTACGGGGGGCTCCTACGAGCAGTACTTC. Amino acid sequence: CASSVTGGSYEQYF.